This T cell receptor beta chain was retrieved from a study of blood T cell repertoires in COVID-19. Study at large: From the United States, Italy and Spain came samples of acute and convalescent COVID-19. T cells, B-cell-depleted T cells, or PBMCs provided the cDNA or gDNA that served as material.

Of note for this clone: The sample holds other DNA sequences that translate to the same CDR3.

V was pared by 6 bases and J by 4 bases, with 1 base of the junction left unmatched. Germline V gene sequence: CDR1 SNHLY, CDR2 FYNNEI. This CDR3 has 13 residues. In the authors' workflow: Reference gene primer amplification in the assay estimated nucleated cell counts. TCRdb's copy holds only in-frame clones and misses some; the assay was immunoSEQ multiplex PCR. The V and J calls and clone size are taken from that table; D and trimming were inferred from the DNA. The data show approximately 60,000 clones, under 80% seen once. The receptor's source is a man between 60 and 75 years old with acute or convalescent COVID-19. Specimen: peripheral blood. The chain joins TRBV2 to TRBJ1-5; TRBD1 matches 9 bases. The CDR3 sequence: CASSGTGNQPQHF. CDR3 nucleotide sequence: TGTGCCAGCAGCGGGACAGGGAATCAGCCCCAGCATTTT.